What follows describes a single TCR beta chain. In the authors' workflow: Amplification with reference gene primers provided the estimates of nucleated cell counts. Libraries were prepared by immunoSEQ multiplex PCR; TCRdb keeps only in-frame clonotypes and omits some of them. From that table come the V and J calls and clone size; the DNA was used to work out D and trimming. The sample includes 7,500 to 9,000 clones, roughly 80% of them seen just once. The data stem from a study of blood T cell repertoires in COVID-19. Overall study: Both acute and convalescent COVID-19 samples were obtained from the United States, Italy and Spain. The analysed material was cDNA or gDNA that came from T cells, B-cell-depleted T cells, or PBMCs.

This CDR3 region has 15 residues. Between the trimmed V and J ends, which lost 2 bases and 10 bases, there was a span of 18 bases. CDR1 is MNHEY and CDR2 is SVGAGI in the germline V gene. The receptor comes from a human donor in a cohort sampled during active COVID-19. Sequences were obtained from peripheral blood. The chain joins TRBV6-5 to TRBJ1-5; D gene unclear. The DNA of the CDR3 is TGTGCCAGCAGTTACGGTGGAGGCGGGGAGTACCCCCAGCATTTT. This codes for CASSYGGGGEYPQHF.